This T cell receptor beta chain was identified during a study of somatic mutations in cytotoxic T cells in rheumatoid arthritis listed by TCRdb under 2017. The study in broad terms: Some T-cell populations stained with V beta antibodies were sorted by flow on a FACSAria II or Sony SH800 to nearly 100% purity, with sorted V beta1+ cells additionally subjected to TCRB sequencing. The study asked whether expanded CD8+ T-cell clones in newly diagnosed, untreated rheumatoid arthritis carry somatic mutations, and used TCRB deep sequencing to characterize clonality. TCRB deep sequencing was performed for roughly 69 rheumatoid arthritis patients and approximately 20 healthy controls. Patient and control groups had essentially identical median ages. Overall study outcomes, separate from this receptor: Several identical CD8+ TCRB sequences were found in both blood and synovial fluid, and in about an eighth of the 65 patients the largest CD8+ clone exceeded 20% of CD8+ cells. No adjustment for multiple comparisons was made for the slight TRBV07 underrepresentation in patients. The expanded CD8+ clones had unknown antigen targets, and not appearing in virus-specific databases did not rule out that they were virus-specific. CD8+ T-cell clonality in rheumatoid arthritis patients was not significantly different from that in age-matched healthy controls. An increase of CD8+ clonality with age was seen in patients (Spearman r of about 0.49) but not in healthy controls.

With a median age of approximately 60 years (range about 21-70) and approximately 50% female, the healthy controls consisted of 20 blood donors whose buffy coats were used. CD4+ and CD8+ cells were isolated by positive magnetic bead selection on an AutoMACS, and purity was checked by flow cytometry. Peripheral blood mononuclear cells were isolated by Ficoll-Paque PLUS density gradient separation. Using Nucleospin Tissue or Tissue XS kits, DNA was extracted from CD4-enriched, CD8-enriched or PBMC samples, with quantification by a Qubit 2.0 fluorometer. The immunoSEQ assay was applied to genomic DNA for TCRB CDR3 sequencing. The source study handled its data this way. Analyses were restricted to productive TCRB rearrangements. Clonality was calculated as a Shannon entropy-based productive clonality index, and a clone was defined by a unique TCRB CDR3 sequence. Repertoire overlap for a pair of samples was computed from each clone's template counts relative to total templates per sample. V-gene usage measured by flow cytometry correlated with TCRB sequencing V-gene usage, with a Spearman r of roughly 0.55. TCRdb limited this immuneACCESS table to in-frame rearrangements with V and J called. A share of clones is missing; checked studies link under half to unresolved V genes, and the rest is unexplained. The V and J calls and the clone size are those of that table, but D and trimming were determined from the DNA. The table for this sample lists tens of thousands of clones; roughly 82% of them were counted only once. The top ten clonotypes cover about 5.2% of the sample.

Including cysteine and phenylalanine, the CDR3 has 16 amino acids. Kept here is only the CDR3 DNA, which spans 48 bases and is read in frame from base 1. The germline V end is reduced by 1 base and the J end by 5 bases; junction bases left unmatched: 8. The germline V gene yields MGHRA for CDR1 and YSYEKL for CDR2. On this clone itself: What antigen it recognizes has not been identified. The sample holds no much larger clone one base away, and base qualities are not on file.

Sequencing was carried out using CD8+ T cells sorted from blood. This TCR came from a man between 45 and 60 years old in good health. This receptor chain uses TRBV4-1 and TRBJ1-5; the central 7 bases match TRBD1. The sequenced DNA is TGCGCCAGCAGCCAAGGCACAGGGGAGGTCCATCAGCCCCAGCATTTT. Its coded protein is CASSQGTGEVHQPQHF.